The subject of this entry is one TCR beta chain. There is no known antigen for this receptor. Base-call qualities are not available, and no considerably larger clone is one nucleotide away. The germline V and J ends show losses of 2 bases and 13 bases respectively, and no gene match explains 5 bases of the junction. The CDR3 measures 14 amino acids from cysteine to phenylalanine. Of all the DNA, just the CDR3 is kept, 42 bases in frame from base 1. Taken from the germline V gene, the CDR1 and CDR2 loops are MGHRA and YSYEKL. Each collaborating institution followed its own protocols to collect whole blood in K2EDTA tubes. For TCRbeta analysis, collaborator samples were shipped as frozen whole blood, as isolated PBMCs, or as DNA extracted from either sample type. The immunoSEQ Assay, a bias-controlled multiplex PCR, was used to amplify TCRbeta CDR3 regions from genomic DNA. The authors' analysis ran thus. The number of nucleated cells in each sample was estimated from the amplification of reference gene primers within the assay. Sequence reads were collapsed and filtered to measure the absolute abundance of every unique TCRbeta CDR3 rearrangement. Productive Simpson clonality was computed per sample as the square root of Simpson's diversity index over productive rearrangements. TCRdb obtained this table from immuneACCESS and retained in-frame rearrangements with V and J assigned. These tables miss some clones; where compared with another copy, unresolved V genes account for less than half of the shortfall, and the remainder is unexplained. D and trimming were read from the DNA, whereas the V and J calls and clone size are those reported in that table. The sample data list about 89,000 clones, and approximately 90% of these were observed just once. About 2.5% of the sample rests with the top ten.

This entry comes from a study of blood T cell repertoires in COVID-19 (dated by TCRdb to the early 2020s). For context, the study as a whole: The collaborator samples originated in the United States, Italy and Spain and spanned the acute and convalescent phases of COVID-19. The prospective study material was composed of cDNA or gDNA derived from T cells, B-cell-depleted T cells, or PBMCs. The dataset comprised deeply sampled blood TCRbeta repertoires from subjects exposed to, actively infected with, or recovered from COVID-19. The repertoires were released in a freely available public database meant as a resource for research on the immune response to SARS-CoV-2. Samples came from the ongoing ImmuneRACE study (first 160 participants) plus 1,254 subjects from 6 global collaborators. Sample metadata almost always included a de-identified subject ID, COVID-19 status, age in years and sex. HLA class I and class II types, where available, came from metadata supplied by the sample provider rather than from assay-based typing.

Summary of the overall study and its limitations: The amount of clinical and demographic metadata varied by source and participant and was provided uncurated.

What was sequenced was peripheral blood. Recombination linked TRBV4-1 to TRBJ2-7; 16 central nucleotides agree with TRBD2. This clonotype was obtained from a human donor with active COVID-19. The donor label of this sample is uncertain. The bases are TGCGCCAGCAGCCAATTGGGACTAGCGGGGGGGCTCTACTTC. Its amino acids are CASSQLGLAGGLYF.